This T cell receptor (beta chain) appears in the sequencing data of a study of blood T cell repertoires in COVID-19. Study-wide context: From T cells, B-cell-depleted T cells, or PBMCs came the material, which was cDNA or gDNA.

Trimming shortened V by 6 bases and J by 4 bases, and 13 bases separated the two germline ends. CDR1 MNHEY and CDR2 SVGAGI come from the germline V gene. This CDR3 has 13 residues. Original analysis: Reference gene primer amplification gave nucleated cell count estimates. Profiling relied on immunoSEQ multiplex PCR, and the TCRdb table lists in-frame clones only, not all of them. V and J calls and clone size are given by that table; D and trimming were obtained from the DNA. The sample includes about 89,000 clones, 75% to 80% of them seen just once. V is TRBV6-5 and J is TRBJ2-7; perhaps TRBD2 as D (5 bases). This TCR came from a man aged 70 or older with COVID-19, enrolled during active disease. The sample consisted of peripheral blood. The CDR3 bases are TGTGCCAGCAGCTCCGGGGATTCATACGAGCAGTACTTC. Its translation is CASSSGDSYEQYF.